Presented here are 7 T cell receptor beta chains from one specimen sequenced in a study of radiotherapy plus CTLA-4 blockade in lung cancer. Assay used: immunoSEQ multiplex PCR; TCRdb lists only in-frame clones, some missing. The sample lists roughly 58,000 clones, around 80% occurring once. Sequences were derived from peripheral blood, sampled from a patient treated with radiotherapy plus ipilimumab. The receptors were sampled from a human donor with non-small cell lung cancer whose response to radiotherapy plus ipilimumab could not be evaluated.

The rearrangement uses TRBV9 and TRBJ2-7, with 8 nucleotides matching TRBD1. CDR1 is SGDLS and CDR2 is YYNGEE in the germline V gene. The CDR3 is made up of 15 amino acids. With V trimmed by 3 bases and J by 5 bases, 10 bases remained unmatched. CDR3 sequence: CASSARQGRSDEQYF. As DNA, the CDR3 is TGTGCCAGCAGCGCTCGACAGGGGAGGAGCGACGAGCAGTACTTC.

The J gene is TRBJ1-2, the V gene TRBV28; no firm D call. Trimming pared 8 bases from V and 3 bases from J, leaving 13 bases between. The CDR3 loop spans 13 amino acids. CDR1 and CDR2 from the germline V gene are MDHEN and SYDVKM. The CDR3 region has the DNA TGTGCCAGCCCCGCTGAGTCCGACTATGGCTACACCTTC. It encodes CASPAESDYGYTF.

This rearrangement joins TRBV7-9 to TRBJ2-3; D remains unclear. The CDR3 length is 12 residues. Germline V lookup: CDR1 SEHNR, CDR2 FQNEAQ (reference sequence). Trimming shortened V by 8 bases and J by 2 bases, and 8 bases separated the two germline ends. CDR3 loop: CASSRYTDTQYF. The CDR3 DNA reads as TGTGCCAGCTCCCGGTACACAGATACGCAGTATTTT.

The CDR3 protein is CASSERGNQPQHF. As DNA, the CDR3 is TGTGCCAGCAGTGAACGTGGCAATCAGCCCCAGCATTTT. This chain connects TRBV6-1 to TRBJ1-5; D uncertain. Germline V CDR1 and CDR2: MNHNS, SASEGT. V gave up 2 bases and J gave up 2 bases, with 4 bases separating them. This CDR3 spans 13 amino acids.

V gene TRBV19 combines with J gene TRBJ2-4; 9 positions match TRBD2. CDR1 is LNHDA, CDR2 SQIVND, per germline (reference sequence). J was trimmed by 9 bases and V by 3 bases; bases with no gene match: 9. The CDR3 runs 15 residues. This CDR3 is CASSMGGGGVGIQYF. The CDR3 coding sequence is TGTGCCAGTAGTATGGGAGGCGGGGGGGTGGGCATTCAGTACTTC.

CDR3 DNA: TGTGCCAGCAGTGTGGGTGCTAGCCCGTGGGGAGAGCAGTTCTTC. Translated: CASSVGASPWGEQFF. The chain carries TRBV2 and TRBJ2-1, with D tentatively TRBD2 (5 bases). The germline CDR1 and CDR2 sequences are SNHLY and FYNNEI. The CDR3 contains 15 residues. Trimming took off 4 bases at V and 10 bases at J, with 20 bases between the two ends.

The genes are TRBV2 and TRBJ1-2; 8 nucleotides match TRBD1. From germline, CDR1 is SNHLY and CDR2 FYNNEI. The CDR3 spans 15 residues. V lost 11 bases and J lost 8; bases outside the gene matches: 19. CDR3 DNA sequence: TGTGCCCGCCTCTCCGGGACAGGCTCCCGGGAGGGCTACACCTTC. Translated, it gives CARLSGTGSREGYTF.